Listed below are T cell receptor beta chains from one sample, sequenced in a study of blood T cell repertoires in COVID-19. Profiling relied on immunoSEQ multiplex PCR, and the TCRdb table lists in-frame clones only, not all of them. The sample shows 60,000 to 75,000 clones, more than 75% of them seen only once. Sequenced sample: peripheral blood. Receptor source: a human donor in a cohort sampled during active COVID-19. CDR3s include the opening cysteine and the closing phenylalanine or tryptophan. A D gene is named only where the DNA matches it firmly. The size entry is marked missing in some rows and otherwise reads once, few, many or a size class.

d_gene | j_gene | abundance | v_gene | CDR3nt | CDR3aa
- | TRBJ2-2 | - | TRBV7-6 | TGTGCCAGCACCCCAAGCCCCCGGCGGGGCACCGGGGAGCTGTTTTTT | CASTPSPRRGTGELFF
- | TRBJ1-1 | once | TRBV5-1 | TGCGCCAGCAGCTGGGAGGGGCAGCGTGTGAGCACTGAAGCTTTCTTT | CASSWEGQRVSTEAFF
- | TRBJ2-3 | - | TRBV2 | TGTGCCAGCAGTGGCAGCGGCTTCGCAGATACGCAGTATTTT | CASSGSGFADTQYF
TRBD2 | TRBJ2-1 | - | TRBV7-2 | TGTGCCAGCAGCCCGTATAGCGGGGGGGTGTACAATGAGCAGTTCTTC | CASSPYSGGVYNEQFF
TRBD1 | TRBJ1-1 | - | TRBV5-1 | TGCGCCAGCAGCTTGAAGGGGGCGAATGAAGCTTTCTTT | CASSLKGANEAFF
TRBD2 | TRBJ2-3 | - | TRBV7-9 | TGTGCCAGCCACTCTTCGACTAGCGGTTTTAGCACAGATACGCAGTATTTT | CASHSSTSGFSTDTQYF
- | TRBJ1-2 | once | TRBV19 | TGTGCCAGTAGTATAAAACAGGGTATTTGGGGCTACACCTTC | CASSIKQGIWGYTF
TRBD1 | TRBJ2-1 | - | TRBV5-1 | TGCGCCAGCAGCTTCGGGACAGAAGTATTATCGTTCTTC | CASSFGTEVLSFF
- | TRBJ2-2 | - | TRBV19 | TGTGCCAGTAGTTTCGGACTAAGTAACACCGGGGAGCTGTTTTTT | CASSFGLSNTGELFF
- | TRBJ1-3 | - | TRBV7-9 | TGTGCCAGCAGCCGCGGAGGGGTGGACGGAAACACCATATATTTT | CASSRGGVDGNTIYF
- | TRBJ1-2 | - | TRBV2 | TGTGCCAGCAGTAGGACAGCCTATGGCTACACCTTC | CASSRTAYGYTF
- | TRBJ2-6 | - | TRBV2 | TGTGCCAGAGCCCGGGGAGGTGGGGCCAACGTCCTGACTTTC | CARARGGGANVLTF
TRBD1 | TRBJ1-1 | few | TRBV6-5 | TGTGCCAGCAGTTATGACAGGGGGCGGGCTGAAGCTTTCTTT | CASSYDRGRAEAFF
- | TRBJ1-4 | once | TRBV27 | TGTGCCAGCAGTTTATTCCGGGGGGCGGCGGAAAAACTGTTTTTT | CASSLFRGAAEKLFF
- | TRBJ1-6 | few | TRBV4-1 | TGCGCCAGCAGCGGAGGGCCAAGCTCCTATAATTCACCCCTCCACTTT | CASSGGPSSYNSPLHF
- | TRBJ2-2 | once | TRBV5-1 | TGCGCCAGCGGGGCTGCGAACACCGGGGAGCTGTTTTTT | CASGAANTGELFF
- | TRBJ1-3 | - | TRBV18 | TGTGCCAGCTCACCCCCTAACTCTGGAAACACCATATATTTT | CASSPPNSGNTIYF
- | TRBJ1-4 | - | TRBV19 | TGTGCCAGTAGTCTAAATAATGAAAAACTGTTTTTT | CASSLNNEKLFF
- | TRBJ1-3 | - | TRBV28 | TGTGCCAGCAGACCCCCCCCAGAAAATGGAAACACCATATATTTT | CASRPPPENGNTIYF
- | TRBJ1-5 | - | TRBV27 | TGTGCCAGCAGTTTAGGAGGGTTGAAGGGCAATCAGCCCCAGCATTTT | CASSLGGLKGNQPQHF
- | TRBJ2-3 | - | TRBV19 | TGTGCCAGTAGTATACAGGGGATCGATACGCAGTATTTT | CASSIQGIDTQYF
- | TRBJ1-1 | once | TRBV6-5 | TGTGCCAGCACTCAAGGGTTGGTGACAGGATCCGTAGCTTTCTTT | CASTQGLVTGSVAFF
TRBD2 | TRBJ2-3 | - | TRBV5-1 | TGCGCCAGCACCGTTGAGGCGGGCGGGGGAATTAGCACAGATACGCAGTATTTT | CASTVEAGGGISTDTQYF